This T cell receptor beta chain was identified during a study of T cell responses to AZD1222 COVID-19 vaccine. For this clone: No antigen is known for it.

Overall study results and limits: Targeting of unmutated variant regions was reportedly seen in nearly half of spike-specific TCRs. Every sample of the repertoires postdated the peak T cell response.

Sequencing used immunoSEQ multiplex PCR; TCRdb keeps in-frame clones, though not all of them. The sample includes roughly 80,000 clones, about nine tenths seen only once; the top ten take about 5.4%. Germline CDR1 and CDR2: SGHVS and FQNEAQ. The CDR3 covers 17 residues. The V end lost 1 base, the J end lost 0 bases, and 15 bases lay between the germline ends. This TCR derives from an adult who received the AZD1222 COVID-19 vaccine. The chain combines TRBV7-8 with TRBJ1-1; unclear D gene. Specimen: peripheral blood, collected 28 days after the second AZD1222 dose. CDR3 sequence (DNA): TGTGCCAGCAGCTTAGTTTTAACACTGCCGATGAACACTGAAGCTTTCTTT. It codes for CASSLVLTLPMNTEAFF. Full variable domain (outside the CDR3, taken from reference TRBV7-8 and TRBJ1-1): GAGVSQSPRYKVAKRGQDVALRCDPISGHVSLFWYQQALGQGPEFLTYFQNEAQLDKSGLPSDRFFAERPEGSVSTLKIQRTQQEDSAVYLCASSLVLTLPMNTEAFFGQGTRLTVV.